One and the same sample provided the 13 T cell receptor beta chains below, sequenced in a study of CXCR3-negative and CXCR3-positive naive CD8 T cells. Study observations and caveats: In CXCR3-positive naive cells, the TRB CDR3s were more hydrophobic than in CXCR3-negative naive cells.

No antigens are known for them. Via 5' RACE with UMI labels, TRB cDNA libraries were prepared. TCRdb reprocessed the 5' RACE reads and keeps a single row for each CDR3 protein, giving no DNA. This sample's clone table lists some 120,000 distinct CDR3 sequences. The sequenced sample was naive CXCR3+ CD8+ T cells from blood. Subset in this sample: CD45RO-CCR7+CD27+CD95- naive CD8+ T cells expressing CXCR3 (TNR3+). These receptors came from a human donor in good health. Some clones in this sample may be carry-over from other donors' samples.

This chain joins TRBV7-9 and TRBJ1-1. Germline V lookup: CDR1 SEHNR, CDR2 FQNEAQ (reference sequence). The CDR3 has 16 residues. The CDR3 sequence is CASSFPTLTTYTEAFF.

V gene TRBV6-5 combines with J gene TRBJ2-6. Germline V gene sequence: CDR1 MNHEY, CDR2 SVGAGI. The CDR3 has 16 residues. CDR3 protein: CASSKGPDSGANVLTF.

V usage is TRBV6-5 and J usage is TRBJ2-5; as DNA is missing, the TRBD2 call by TCRdb cannot be tested. The CDR3 is 16 residues long. Germline assignment: CDR1 MNHEY and CDR2 SVGAGI. The CDR3 region is CASQGLAGRIQETQYF.

This chain connects TRBV28 to TRBJ2-7; the TCRdb call, TRBD2, lacks DNA for checking. This CDR3 has 13 residues. Germline V gene lookup returns CDR1 MDHEN and CDR2 SYDVKM. The CDR3 here is CASSDRLGYEQYF.

The chain joins TRBV28 to TRBJ2-7; the D call of TRBD2 rests on TCRdb alone, since no DNA is present to check it. CDR1 and CDR2 (germline): MDHEN, SYDVKM. This CDR3 is 16 amino acids long. CDR3 sequence: CASSLAPSGNRNEQYF.

The genes are TRBV13 and TRBJ2-3; TCRdb designates TRBD2, a call that cannot be tested without DNA. Looked up from germline, CDR1 is PRHDT and CDR2 is FYEKMQ (reference sequence). The CDR3 is 15 residues long. The CDR3 region is CASSAGLAGGDTQYF.

The chain combines TRBV11-3 with TRBJ1-1; TCRdb returns TRBD1, unconfirmable since there is no DNA. CDR3 length: 16 residues. The germline V gene encodes CDR1 SGHNT and CDR2 YENEEA. The chain's CDR3 is CASSPRTGGMNTEAFF.

The chain employs TRBV14 and TRBJ2-7; TCRdb's assignment of TRBD1 cannot be checked, as there is no DNA. The CDR3 covers 15 residues. CDR1 and CDR2 (germline): SGHDN, FVKESK. Here the CDR3 reads CASSQTGYGGVEQYF.

J is TRBJ2-2 and V is TRBV19; TCRdb's D call, TRBD1, is unchecked because there is no DNA. The CDR3 totals 15 residues. Germline CDR1 is LNHDA and CDR2 is SQIVND (reference sequence). The CDR3 reads CASSADSTNTGELFF.

The CDR3 here is CSVEDWVAEQFF. The chain employs TRBV29-1 and TRBJ2-1; TCRdb designates TRBD2, a call that cannot be tested without DNA. There are 12 residues in the CDR3. In germline, CDR1 is SQVTM, CDR2 ANQGSEA.

The chain uses TRBV21-1 and TRBJ2-7; TCRdb's assignment of TRBD1 cannot be checked, as there is no DNA. TRBV21-1 is a pseudogene. This CDR3 spans 14 amino acids. This CDR3 is CASSKATRVHEQYF.

This chain joins TRBV7-9 and TRBJ1-3; TCRdb picks TRBD1, but there is no DNA to check that call. The CDR3 loop spans 17 amino acids. CDR1 and CDR2 (germline): SEHNR, FQNEAQ (reference sequence). CDR3 amino acids: CASSLSVEGQWGNTIYF.

CDR3: CASSLTYGQGGRQPQHF. The rearrangement links TRBV12-3 or TRBV12-4 to TRBJ1-5; no DNA is available, so the TRBD1 call from TCRdb remains unchecked. This CDR3 region has 17 residues.